This is a list of T cell receptor beta chains from one sample in a study of blood T cells in healthy people across ages. TCRdb reprocessed the 5' RACE reads via MiXCR and lists one record per CDR3 protein. The data contain 450,000 to 650,000 distinct CDR3 sequences, less than 25% of them singletons. This same sample was also part of a study on T cells of mothers and their children.

The sample taken for sequencing was blood. Receptors were obtained from a boy between 10 and 17 years old in good health. Each CDR3 is given with its conserved first and last residue. A D gene is named only where the DNA matches it firmly. Clone size is shown for a subset of rows, as once, few, many or a class of expanded clone.

clone size	D gene	CDR3 length	J gene	V gene	CDR3 DNA	CDR3 protein
few	-	16	TRBJ2-5	TRBV6-6	TGTGCCAGCAGTTACGGAGGGGCCAGGGATAAGGAGACCCAGTACTTC	CASSYGGARDKETQYF
few	-	12	TRBJ2-1	TRBV20-1	TGCAGTGCTAGAGGGGGTCTTAATGAGCAGTTCTTC	CSARGGLNEQFF
-	-	11	TRBJ1-1	TRBV2	TGTGCCAGCAGTGTAGGCACTGAAGCTTTCTTT	CASSVGTEAFF
-	-	14	TRBJ1-2	TRBV27	TGTGCCAGCAGTTTCGGGACCGCCGCTTCCGACTACACCTTC	CASSFGTAASDYTF
-	-	14	TRBJ1-2	TRBV20-1	TGCAGTGCTGGAATACCCTCTTCTAACTATGGCTACACCTTC	CSAGIPSSNYGYTF
few	TRBD2	16	TRBJ2-1	TRBV12-5	TGTGCTAGTGGTTTGGGACTAGCGGGAGCCTACAATGAGCAGTTCTTC	CASGLGLAGAYNEQFF
-	TRBD1	17	TRBJ2-1	TRBV29-1	TGCAGCGTTGAATGGGACAGGCAAATAATCTCCTACAATGAGCAGTTCTTC	CSVEWDRQIISYNEQFF
-	-	15	TRBJ2-1	TRBV20-1	TGCAGTGCCCAGAGGGACGAGAGGGCCTACAATGAGCAGTTCTTC	CSAQRDERAYNEQFF
-	TRBD2	14	TRBJ2-1	TRBV5-1	TGCGCCAGCAGCTTGGGGACTGGCGGGAGGGTGCAGTTCTTC	CASSLGTGGRVQFF
-	-	12	TRBJ1-1	TRBV29-1	TGCAGCGTTGAATTGGGGAACACTGAAGCTTTCTTT	CSVELGNTEAFF
few	-	15	TRBJ2-6	TRBV9	TGTGCCAGCAGCGTCTATTCCTCTGGGGCCAACGTCCTGACTTTC	CASSVYSSGANVLTF
-	TRBD2	17	TRBJ2-3	TRBV29-1	TGCAGCGTTGAAGATCGGAGGAGCGGGGCGCGCACAGATACGCAGTATTTT	CSVEDRRSGARTDTQYF
-	-	15	TRBJ2-3	TRBV18	TGTGCCAGCTCACCACGGAGCGGGAGCACAGATACGCAGTATTTT	CASSPRSGSTDTQYF
-	-	17	TRBJ2-1	TRBV6-5	TGTGCCAGCAGTTACCCCAAACAGCGCCTGTCCTACAATGAGCAGTTCTTC	CASSYPKQRLSYNEQFF
-	TRBD1	14	TRBJ2-7	TRBV6-5	TGTGCCAGCAGTTACGTAAACAGGGGGCACGAGCAGTACTTC	CASSYVNRGHEQYF
-	-	13	TRBJ2-7	TRBV7-8	TGTGCCAGCAGCTTAGGGGTGGCCGTGGAGCAGTACTTC	CASSLGVAVEQYF
-	-	13	TRBJ2-5	TRBV7-2	TGTGCCAGCAGTGCCACTAGGCAAGAGACCCAGTACTTC	CASSATRQETQYF
-	TRBD1	14	TRBJ1-1	TRBV10-3	TGTGCCATCGGTGAGAGGGGGACAGGCGGGGAAGCTTTCTTT	CAIGERGTGGEAFF
-	-	13	TRBJ2-7	TRBV20-1	TGCAGTGCTAGAGTTGCCGGCGCCTACGAGCAGTACTTC	CSARVAGAYEQYF
-	-	15	TRBJ1-1	TRBV28	TGTGCCTGCAGTGCGCGACAGGTCCTGAACACTGAAGCTTTCTTT	CACSARQVLNTEAFF
few	-	15	TRBJ2-6	TRBV20-1	TGCAGTGCTAGAGAAGGCAGCTCTGGGGCCAACGTCCTGACTTTC	CSAREGSSGANVLTF
-	-	13	TRBJ1-2	TRBV18	TGTGCCAGCTCACCGACACAGGCTTATGGCTACACCTTC	CASSPTQAYGYTF
few	-	10	TRBJ2-5	TRBV6-6	TGTGCCAGCAGTAGTGGCGCCCAGTACTTC	CASSSGAQYF
few	TRBD2	14	TRBJ2-1	TRBV6-6	TGTGCCAGCAGTTCTCGAGCGGGAGTGTTTGAGCAGTTCTTC	CASSSRAGVFEQFF
few	-	13	TRBJ2-5	TRBV5-1	TGCGCCAGCAGGGGGGTCGCGGAAGAGACCCAGTACTTC	CASRGVAEETQYF
-	-	13	TRBJ1-1	TRBV28	TGTGCCAGCATCTCCTCACAGAACACTGAAGCTTTCTTT	CASISSQNTEAFF
-	TRBD2	20	TRBJ2-1	TRBV4-1	TGCGCCAGCAGCCAAGATTTGACTAGCGGGAGGATAGGGTCCTACAATGAGCAGTTCTTC	CASSQDLTSGRIGSYNEQFF
few	-	12	TRBJ2-7	TRBV10-3	TGTGCCATTTCAGGGGATCCCTACGAGCAGTACTTC	CAISGDPYEQYF
-	-	13	TRBJ2-7	TRBV7-9	TGTGCCAGCACCCGAGTGGGGGACAACGAGCAGTACTTC	CASTRVGDNEQYF
few	TRBD1	10	TRBJ1-2	TRBV20-1	TGCAGTGCTTATCCGGGACAGGACTACTTC	CSAYPGQDYF
-	TRBD2	15	TRBJ2-5	TRBV7-3	TGTGCCAGCAGCTTAATGGGACTAGCGAAAGAGACCCAGTACTTC	CASSLMGLAKETQYF
few	TRBD1	15	TRBJ2-5	TRBV5-1	TGCGCCAGCAGCTCCGGGACAGGGGCCAGTGGAACCCAGTACTTC	CASSSGTGASGTQYF
-	-	14	TRBJ1-1	TRBV4-3	TGCGCCAGCAGCCAAGCCGAAGGACGTTATGAAGCTTTCTTT	CASSQAEGRYEAFF
few	-	14	TRBJ2-7	TRBV27	TGTGCCAGCAGTCAGACAGACCTCTCCTACGAGCAGTACTTC	CASSQTDLSYEQYF
few	-	15	TRBJ1-2	TRBV9	TGTGCCAGCAGCACGCGACAGGCCGATGGGTATGGCTACACCTTC	CASSTRQADGYGYTF
-	TRBD2	16	TRBJ2-3	TRBV4-2	TGTGCCAGCAGCCAAGTGGCTAGCGGGGTGGCAGATACGCAGTATTTT	CASSQVASGVADTQYF
many	-	14	TRBJ2-3	TRBV7-9	TGTGCCAGCAGCTTAGGCCGGGAGACAGATACGCAGTATTTT	CASSLGRETDTQYF